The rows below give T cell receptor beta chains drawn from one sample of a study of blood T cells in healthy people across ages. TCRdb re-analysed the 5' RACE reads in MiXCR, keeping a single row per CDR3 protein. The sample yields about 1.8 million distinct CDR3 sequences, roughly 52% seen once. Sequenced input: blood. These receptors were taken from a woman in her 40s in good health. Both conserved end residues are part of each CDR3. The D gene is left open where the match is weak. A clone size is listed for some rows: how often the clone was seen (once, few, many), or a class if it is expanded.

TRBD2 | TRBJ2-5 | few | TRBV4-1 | TGTGCCAGCAGCCCCAGTAGCGGGGGCCCCCAAGAGACCCAGTACTTC | CASSPSSGGPQETQYF
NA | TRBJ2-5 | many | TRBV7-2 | TGTGCCAGCAGCAAAGAGGTTGGACTAACAAAACAAGAGACCCAGTACTTC | CASSKEVGLTKQETQYF
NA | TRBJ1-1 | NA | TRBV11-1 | TGTGCCAGCAGGAGAACCGGGACGGGGAACACTGAAGCTTTCTTT | CASRRTGTGNTEAFF
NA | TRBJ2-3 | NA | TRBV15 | TGTGCCACCAGCCTACTTTGGGATACGCAGTATTTT | CATSLLWDTQYF
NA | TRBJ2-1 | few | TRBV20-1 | TGCAGTGCTTTTATTGGAAGCTCCTACAATGAGCAGTTCTTC | CSAFIGSSYNEQFF
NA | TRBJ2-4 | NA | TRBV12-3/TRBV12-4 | TGTGCCAGCAGTTTAGCCGTTTTTGAGAGGGGTCCCACATTAACCCAGTACTTC | CASSLAVFERGPTLTQYF
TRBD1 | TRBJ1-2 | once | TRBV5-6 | TGTGCCAGCAGCTTGAGGACAGGAAGATATGGCTACACCTTC | CASSLRTGRYGYTF
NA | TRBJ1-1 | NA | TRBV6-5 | TGTGCCTGCACGGCCCCAATGAACACTGAAGCTTTCTTT | CACTAPMNTEAFF
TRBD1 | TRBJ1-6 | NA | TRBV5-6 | TGTGCCAGCAGCACGGGACAGGGGGTGTTTAATTCACCCCTCCACTTT | CASSTGQGVFNSPLHF
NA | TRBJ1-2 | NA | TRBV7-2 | TGTGCCAGCAGCGGTGATCAGGGGAGTGGCTACACCTTC | CASSGDQGSGYTF
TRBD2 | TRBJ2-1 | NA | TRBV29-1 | TGCAGCGGAGCGGGTCTAGCGGGGGGACCCCACTACACTGAGCAGTTCTTC | CSGAGLAGGPHYTEQFF
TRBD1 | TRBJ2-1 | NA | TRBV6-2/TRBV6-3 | TGTGTCAGCAGACAAGGGAGGACAGGGGCCCCTAGATGGGACAATGAGCAGTTCTTC | CVSRQGRTGAPRWDNEQFF
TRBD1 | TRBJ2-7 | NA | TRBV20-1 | TGCAGTGCTGGCGGGACAGGGAGAGGAGTAGCCTACGAGCAGTACTTC | CSAGGTGRGVAYEQYF
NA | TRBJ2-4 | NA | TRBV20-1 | TGCAGTGCTAGCTCCGGGGTATCGGGTCGAAACATTCAGTACTTC | CSASSGVSGRNIQYF
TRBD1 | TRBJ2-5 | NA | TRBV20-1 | TGCAGTGCTAGGGACAGGGGAGGCATAGGGGAGACCCAGTACTTC | CSARDRGGIGETQYF
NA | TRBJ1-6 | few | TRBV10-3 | TGTGCCATCAGTGAGGGAGACGGGGGGGTGTTAGCCCTCCACTTT | CAISEGDGGVLALHF
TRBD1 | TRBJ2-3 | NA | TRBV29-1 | TGCAGCAGAACAGGGGCTTCTAGCACAGATACGCAGTATTTT | CSRTGASSTDTQYF
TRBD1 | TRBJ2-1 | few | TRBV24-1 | TGTGCCACCAGTGATTTTCGCCGAGACAGGGGGCACAATGAGCAGTTCTTC | CATSDFRRDRGHNEQFF
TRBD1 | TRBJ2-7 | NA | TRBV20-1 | TGCAGTGCCCACAGGGGGGTCTACGAGCAGTACTTC | CSAHRGVYEQYF
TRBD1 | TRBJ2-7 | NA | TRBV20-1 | TGCAGTGCAGAGGGGACAGGGGTTTCGCCCTACGAGCAGTACTTC | CSAEGTGVSPYEQYF
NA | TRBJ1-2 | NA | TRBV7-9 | TGTTCCAGCAGCTTCCAGGGTGGCTACACCTTC | CSSSFQGGYTF
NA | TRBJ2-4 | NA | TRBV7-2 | TGTGCCAGCAGCTTAGCCCCCCAGGGGTGGAAAAACATTCAGTACTTC | CASSLAPQGWKNIQYF
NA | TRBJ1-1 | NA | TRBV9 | TGTGCCAGCAGCGTCGCCCCAGGGTTGAACACTGAAGCTTTCTTT | CASSVAPGLNTEAFF
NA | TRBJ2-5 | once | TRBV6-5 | TGTGCCAGCAGTTCTATGCCAACAGGGTTGGAGACCCAGTACTTC | CASSSMPTGLETQYF
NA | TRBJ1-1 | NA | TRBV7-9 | TGTGCCAGCAGCTTAAGACCCGAGGGGTTTGTCACTGAAGCTTTCTTT | CASSLRPEGFVTEAFF
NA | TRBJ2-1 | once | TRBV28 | TGTGCCACCGTTAGGTCTCGCGTAGATGAGCAGTTCTTC | CATVRSRVDEQFF
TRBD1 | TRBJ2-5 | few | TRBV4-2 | TGTGCCAGCAGCCACCCCCTACAGGGGCAGGTCCAAGAGACCCAGTACTTC | CASSHPLQGQVQETQYF
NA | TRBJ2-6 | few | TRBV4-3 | TGCGCCAGCAGCCAACAGGGTTTGGGTGGGGCCAACGTCCTGACTTTC | CASSQQGLGGANVLTF
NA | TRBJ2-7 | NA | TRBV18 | TGTGCCAGCTCAGCCAGGGCAGGGGTTTTCGAGCAGTACTTC | CASSARAGVFEQYF
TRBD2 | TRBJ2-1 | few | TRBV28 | TGTGCCAGCAGTTCGACTAGCGGGGGATTTGAGCAGTTCTTC | CASSSTSGGFEQFF
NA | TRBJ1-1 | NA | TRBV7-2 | TGTGCCAGCAGCTTAGTTCGGGGACCGAGCGGAATGAACACTGAAGCTTTCTTT | CASSLVRGPSGMNTEAFF
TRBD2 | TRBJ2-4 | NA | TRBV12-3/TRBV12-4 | TGTGCCAGCAGTTTTAGGACTAGCGGGAGCGGGGAGCAGTACTTC | CASSFRTSGSGEQYF
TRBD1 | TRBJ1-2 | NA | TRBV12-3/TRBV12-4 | TGTGCCAGCAGTTTGGTCAGGACAGGCGGCTACACCTTC | CASSLVRTGGYTF
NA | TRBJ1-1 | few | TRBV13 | TGTGCCAGCAGCCAATACCAAACTAACACTGAAGCTTTCTTT | CASSQYQTNTEAFF
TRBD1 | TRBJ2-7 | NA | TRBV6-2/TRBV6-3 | TGTGCCAGCGGGAGACAGGGAGCTACGATTGAGCAGTACTTC | CASGRQGATIEQYF
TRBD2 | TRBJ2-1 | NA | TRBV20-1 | TGCAGTGCTAGTAGCCCCGGCGGGGGGCTTAAGAGCTCCTACAATGAGCAGTTCTTC | CSASSPGGGLKSSYNEQFF
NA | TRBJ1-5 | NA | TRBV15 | TGTGCCACCAGCAGAGAGGCCGGCAGTAATCAGCCCCAGCATTTT | CATSREAGSNQPQHF
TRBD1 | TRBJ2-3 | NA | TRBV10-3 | TGTGCCATCAGAGACGACAGGGCCACAGATACGCAGTATTTT | CAIRDDRATDTQYF
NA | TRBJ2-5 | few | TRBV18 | TGTGCCAGCTCACCACTTGGTCAGGGGGGAGAGACCCAGTACTTC | CASSPLGQGGETQYF
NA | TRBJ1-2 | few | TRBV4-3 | TGCGCCAGCACCCGGGAACTAGGAACAAACTATGGCTACACCTTC | CASTRELGTNYGYTF
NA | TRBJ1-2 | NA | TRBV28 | TGTGCCAGCAGTTTGGGAGATATCACGGGTGCTAACTATGGCTACACCTTC | CASSLGDITGANYGYTF
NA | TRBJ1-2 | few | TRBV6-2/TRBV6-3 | TGTGCCAGCAGTTACATCCGAGACAGTGCGATTAACTATGGCTACACCTTC | CASSYIRDSAINYGYTF
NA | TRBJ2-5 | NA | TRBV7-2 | TGTGCCAGCAGCTTATTCCCAATGCAGGGGGAGACCCAGTACTTC | CASSLFPMQGETQYF
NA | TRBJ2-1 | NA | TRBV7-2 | TGTGCCAGCAGCTTCAGAAGGGGGAACAGTGAGCAGTTCTTC | CASSFRRGNSEQFF
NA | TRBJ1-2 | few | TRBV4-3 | TGCGCCAGCAGCCAAGATACCAGGGGACTAAACGGCTACACCTTC | CASSQDTRGLNGYTF
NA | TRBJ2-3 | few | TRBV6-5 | TGTGCCAGCAGTTACCCACCCAATACGCAGTATTTT | CASSYPPNTQYF
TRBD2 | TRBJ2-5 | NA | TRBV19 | TGTGCCAGTAGTAACGGGGGGCAAGAGACCCAGTACTTC | CASSNGGQETQYF
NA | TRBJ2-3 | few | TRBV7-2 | TGTGCCAGCAGCTTAGTCCCGGTTGAGGGGCGTCCGGGAGATACGCAGTATTTT | CASSLVPVEGRPGDTQYF
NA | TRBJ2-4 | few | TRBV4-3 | TGCGCCAGCAGCCATGACAGAGAAAACATTCAGTACTTC | CASSHDRENIQYF
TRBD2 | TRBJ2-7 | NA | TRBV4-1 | TGCGCCAGCAGCCAAGAAGAGCCTAGCGGGGGCTACACCTACGAGCAGTACTTC | CASSQEEPSGGYTYEQYF
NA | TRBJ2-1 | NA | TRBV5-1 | TGCGCCAGCACTGCTCCAAGCTCCTACAATGAGCAGTTCTTC | CASTAPSSYNEQFF
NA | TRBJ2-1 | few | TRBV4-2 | TGTGCCAGCAGCCAACCCCGGGCCAATGAGCAGTTCTTC | CASSQPRANEQFF
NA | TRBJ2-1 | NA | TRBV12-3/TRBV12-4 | TGTGCCAGCAGTTTAGGTCTATCCGCTCACAATGAGCAGTTCTTC | CASSLGLSAHNEQFF
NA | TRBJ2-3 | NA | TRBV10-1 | TGCGCCAGCGGTAATGCCGGGGCAGATACGCAGTATTTT | CASGNAGADTQYF
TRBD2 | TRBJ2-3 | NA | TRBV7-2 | TGTGCCAGCAGCCTCACTAGCGGTATGGGCACAGATACGCAGTATTTT | CASSLTSGMGTDTQYF
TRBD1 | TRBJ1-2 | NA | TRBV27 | TGTGCCAGCAGTAAGGACAGGTTACGTGGCTACACCTTC | CASSKDRLRGYTF
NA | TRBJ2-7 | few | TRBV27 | TGTGCCAGCAGTGCCCAGGGGAACGAGCAGTACTTC | CASSAQGNEQYF
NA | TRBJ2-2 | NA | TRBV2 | TGTGCCAGCAATGTCTTAAACACCGGGGAGCTGTTTTTT | CASNVLNTGELFF